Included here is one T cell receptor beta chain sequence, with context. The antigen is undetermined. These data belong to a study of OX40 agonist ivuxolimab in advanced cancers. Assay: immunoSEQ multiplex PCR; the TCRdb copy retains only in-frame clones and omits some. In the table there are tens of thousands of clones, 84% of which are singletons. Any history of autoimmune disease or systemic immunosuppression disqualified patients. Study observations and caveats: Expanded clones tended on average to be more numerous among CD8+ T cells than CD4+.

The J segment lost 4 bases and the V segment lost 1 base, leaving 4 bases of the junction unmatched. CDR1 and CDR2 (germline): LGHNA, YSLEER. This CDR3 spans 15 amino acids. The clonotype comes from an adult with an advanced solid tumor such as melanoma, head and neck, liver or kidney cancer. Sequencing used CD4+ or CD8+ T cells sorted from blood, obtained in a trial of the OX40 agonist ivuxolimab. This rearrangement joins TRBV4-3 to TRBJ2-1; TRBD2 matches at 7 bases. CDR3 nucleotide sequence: TGCGCCAGCAGCCAAGTGGCTAGCGGTTACAATGAGCAGTTCTTC. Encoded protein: CASSQVASGYNEQFF.